The source of this T cell receptor beta chain is a study of blood T cells in healthy people across ages. Details on this clonotype: The antigen is unknown.

PCR was performed a second time for about 6 to 12 cycles using a sample-barcoded 5' primer and a J-beta primer mix. A single record per CDR3 protein comes from TCRdb applying MiXCR to the 5' RACE reads. The sample has around 1.5 million distinct CDR3 sequences; 55% to 75% are singletons. This CDR3 is 14 amino acids long. The germline V gene encodes CDR1 SGHVS and CDR2 FQNEAQ. The germline V and J ends were trimmed by 6 bases and 6 bases, with 17 bases remaining between them. Study conclusions and caveats: Researchers judged that diversity estimates from one million T cells fell short of true values. PBMCs went unsorted, and a conclusive naive versus antigen-experienced comparison was therefore prevented. The donors' CMV status was not determined, possibly confounding changes in expanded clonotypes.

This rearrangement joins TRBV7-8 to TRBJ1-2; D not certain. The specimen sequenced was blood. The TCR was taken from a man aged 18 to 30 in good health. CDR3 in amino acids: CASRMTGGFDGYTF. DNA of the CDR3: TGTGCCAGCAGGATGACGGGAGGATTTGATGGCTACACCTTC.